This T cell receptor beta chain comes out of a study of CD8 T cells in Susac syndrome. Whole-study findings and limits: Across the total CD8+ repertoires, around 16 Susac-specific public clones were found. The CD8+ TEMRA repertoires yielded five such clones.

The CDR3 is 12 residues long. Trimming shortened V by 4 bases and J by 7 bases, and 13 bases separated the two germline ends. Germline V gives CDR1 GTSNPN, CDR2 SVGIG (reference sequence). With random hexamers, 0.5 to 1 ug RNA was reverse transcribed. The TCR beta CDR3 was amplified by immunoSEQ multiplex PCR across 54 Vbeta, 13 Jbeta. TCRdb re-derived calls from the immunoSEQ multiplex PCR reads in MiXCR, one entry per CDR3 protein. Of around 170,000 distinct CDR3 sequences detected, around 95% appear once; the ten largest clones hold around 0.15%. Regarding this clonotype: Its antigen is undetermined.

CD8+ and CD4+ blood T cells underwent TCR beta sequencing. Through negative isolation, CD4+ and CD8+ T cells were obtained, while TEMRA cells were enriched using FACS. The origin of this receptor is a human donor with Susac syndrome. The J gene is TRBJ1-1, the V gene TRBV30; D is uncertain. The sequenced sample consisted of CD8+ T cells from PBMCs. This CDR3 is CAWNEAFGEAFF. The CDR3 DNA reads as TGTGCCTGGAATGAGGCCTTTGGTGAAGCTTTCTTT.